This TCR beta chain stems from a study of graft-versus-host responses after intestinal transplantation. Turning to the study itself: Recipients obtained multivisceral, liver-intestinal, or isolated intestinal transplants. Study-level findings and limits: Association was observed between peak circulating GvH clone levels and early post-transplant HvG declines. Detected in recipient marrow were GvH clones, some of which were first observed in ileum or blood.

Produced via immunoSEQ multiplex PCR; TCRdb's table is partial and in-frame only. The sample includes 90,000 to 130,000 clones, 85% to 95% of them seen just once. CDR3 length: 18 amino acids. CDR1 and CDR2 (germline): SNHLY, FYNNEI. After removal of 6 bases from V and 1 base from J, the junction contained 13 bases not matched to a gene. Comments on this clone: Its antigen is as yet unknown.

The TCR originated in a human donor who was the organ donor for an intestinal transplant. The specimen was unstimulated CD4+ T cells sorted from spleen or lymph node cells, collected before transplant. The chain employs TRBV2 and TRBJ2-7, with 12 bases aligning to TRBD2. As DNA, the CDR3 is TGTGCCAGCAGCTCCCCGCGGGGACTAGCGGGTTCTTCCTACGAGCAGTACTTC. Protein sequence: CASSSPRGLAGSSYEQYF. The whole variable domain, filled in from reference TRBV2 and TRBJ2-7, reads EPEVTQTPSHQVTQMGQEVILRCVPISNHLYFYWYRQILGQKVEFLVSFYNNEISEKSEIFDDQFSVERPDGSNFTLKIRSTKLEDSAMYFCASSSPRGLAGSSYEQYFGPGTRLTVT.